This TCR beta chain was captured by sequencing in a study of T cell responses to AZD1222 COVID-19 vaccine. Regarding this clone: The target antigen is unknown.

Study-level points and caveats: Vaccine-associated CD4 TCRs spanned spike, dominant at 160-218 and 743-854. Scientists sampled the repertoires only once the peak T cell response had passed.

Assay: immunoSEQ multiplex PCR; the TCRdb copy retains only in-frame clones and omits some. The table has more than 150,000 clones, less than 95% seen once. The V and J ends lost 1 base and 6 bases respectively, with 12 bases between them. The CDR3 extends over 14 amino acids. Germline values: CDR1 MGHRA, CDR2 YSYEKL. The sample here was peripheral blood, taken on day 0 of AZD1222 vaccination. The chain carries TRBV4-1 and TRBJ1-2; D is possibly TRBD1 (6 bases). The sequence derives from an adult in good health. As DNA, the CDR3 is TGCGCCAGCAGCCAAGTAGCGGGGGCTAATGGCTACACCTTC. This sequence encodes CASSQVAGANGYTF.